The 23 T cell receptor beta chains reported below all come from one sample, sequenced in a study of tumor and adjacent non-tumor tissue in lung cancer (dated by TCRdb to between 2018 and 2020). Libraries were constructed by multiplex PCR. The instrument was an Illumina HiSeq 2500. TCRbeta libraries were constructed through three rounds of nested PCR with primers (Table S4) according to protocols adapted from ARM-PCR. TCRdb redid the processing of the public reads, applying fastp at Q25 and MiXCR, and retained in-frame beta chains. Rows matching on CDR3 protein sequence are summarized as one entry with the most common DNA and genes. This sample holds 60,000 to 70,000 distinct CDR3 sequences; roughly three quarters were observed only once. 45% of the sample comes from the top ten. RNA was extracted from bulk unsorted tissue and checked for quality with a NanoDrop ND-1000 and an Agilent 2100. For the normal lung samples, distant non-tumor tissue was collected more than 3 cm away from the tumor edge.

Material: distant non-tumor lung tissue. Receptors originate from a man aged 60 to 75 with non-small cell lung cancer.

V usage is TRBV11-3 and J usage is TRBJ2-1; D ambiguous. CDR3 length equals 12 residues. Germline CDR1 and CDR2: SGHNT and YENEEA. CDR3 coding DNA: TGTGTCTGCAGCGAAAAAGACAATGAGCAGTTCTTC. Residues: CVCSEKDNEQFF.

Remarks on this clonotype: An end of the junction differs from the germline gene, which may be a read error. DNA of the CDR3: TGTGCCACCCCCCCGACTAGCGGGAGAGAGACCCAATACTTC. Translated, it gives CATPPTSGRETQYF. The V gene is TRBV6-1, the J gene TRBJ2-5; 12 nucleotides agree with TRBD2. The germline gives CDR1 MNHNS, CDR2 SASEGT. The CDR3 runs 14 residues.

This clonotype was detected once. This chain uses TRBV6-1 with TRBJ2-1; 8 bases align to TRBD2. The CDR3 contains 16 residues. The V gene's germline CDR1 is MNHNS and CDR2 SASEGT. J gave up 3 bases and V 4 bases, and 8 bases lay outside the gene matches. The CDR3 spells CASSADSGTIYNEQFF. The CDR3 nucleotides read TGTGCCAGCAGTGCAGATAGCGGGACAATCTACAATGAGCAGTTCTTC.

Comment on this clonotype: One end of the junction is discordant with germline, which a read error may explain. The chain combines TRBV11-3 with TRBJ2-3, with a tentative D call TRBD2 (5 bases). The CDR3 covers 16 residues. CDR1 is SGHNT and CDR2 is YENEEA in the germline V gene. The CDR3 sequence: CAIRSRLADSTVTQYF. The CDR3, as DNA: TGTGCCATCCGCTCCAGGCTAGCAGATAGCACAGTTACGCAGTATTTT.

This clonotype is a singleton in its sample. A read error is likely, as this CDR3 ends without the conserved phenylalanine or tryptophan. The rearrangement links TRBV29-1 to TRBJ2-7, with TRBD2 as a possible D gene (6 bases). Germline V CDR1 and CDR2: SQVTM, ANQGSEA. This CDR3 comprises 12 residues. The V and J ends lost 4 bases and 3 bases respectively, with 10 bases between them. As DNA, the CDR3 is TGCAGCGTTGTAGGAGGGAACTACGAGCAGTACTAT. Protein sequence: CSVVGGNYEQYY.

This clonotype was seen once. The junction departs from germline at one end; a sequencing error may be responsible. The V call is TRBV4-2, the J call TRBJ1-6, with D maybe TRBD1 (5 bases). Germline lookup yields CDR1 LGHNA and CDR2 YNFKEQ. This CDR3 is built from 14 residues. The CDR3 is CVSSQGVGSSPLHF. The CDR3 DNA follows: TGTGTCAGCAGCCAAGGGGTGGGTAGTTCACCCCTCCACTTT.

Notes on this clonotype: One end of the junction is discordant with germline, which a read error may explain. The rearrangement uses TRBV29-1 and TRBJ2-1; D not certain. The CDR3 totals 12 residues. Germline V gene data show CDR1 as SQVTM and CDR2 as ANQGSEA. The CDR3 sequence: CGADGRTNKQFF. The CDR3 nucleotides are TGCGGCGCTGACGGAAGGACCAATAAGCAGTTCTTC.

The chain is built from TRBV28 and TRBJ2-7, with TRBD1 matching over 7 bases. The CDR3 has 14 residues. CDR1 is MDHEN and CDR2 is SYDVKM in the germline V gene. CDR3 in amino acids: CASSPKTGIDEPYV. As DNA, the CDR3 is TGTGCCAGCAGTCCCAAGACAGGGATAGACGAGCCGTACGTC.

As regards this clonotype: This is likely a read error, given that the CDR3 carries no conserved phenylalanine or tryptophan at its end. The chain combines TRBV29-1 with TRBJ1-1, with 7 bases matching TRBD1. Germline V gives CDR1 SQVTM, CDR2 ANQGSEA. J was trimmed by 5 bases and V by 2 bases; bases with no gene match: 14. The CDR3 spans 16 residues. The CDR3 DNA reads TGCAGCGTTGAACGCGTCCGGACAGGAGAGTGGACTGAAGCTTTCCTT. Protein product: CSVERVRTGEWTEAFL.

About this clonotype: The conserved closing phenylalanine or tryptophan is absent in this CDR3, likely reflecting a read error. The rearrangement uses TRBV6-5 and TRBJ2-7; the D gene is possibly TRBD2 (6 bases). The CDR3 is 15 residues long. Trimming took off 0 bases at V and 6 bases at J, with 15 bases between the two ends. Germline lookup yields CDR1 MNHEY and CDR2 SVGAGI. The CDR3 DNA reads TGTGCCAGCAGTTACTCGAGCCGGGAGACGGTCGAGCAGTACCTC. This translates into CASSYSSRETVEQYL.

In the case of this clonotype: The conserved phenylalanine or tryptophan is not found at the CDR3 terminus, so this likely reflects a read error. No DNA is shown, since the ends of the CDR3 on it are uncertain; the CDR3 is the one TCRdb lists. V usage is TRBV29-1 and J usage is TRBJ1-1; TRBD1, the table's D call, lacks a check against the DNA. Germline-derived CDR1 and CDR2 are SQVTM and ANQGSEA. The CDR3 spans 13 residues, counting both ends. The CDR3 sequence: CSASAGGETEAFL.

The chain joins TRBV4-1 to TRBJ1-1; 12 positions match TRBD1. In germline, CDR1 is MGHRA, CDR2 YSYEKL. The CDR3 covers 18 residues. The chain's CDR3 is CGSSQGPGTGGRGTEAFF. The DNA of the CDR3 is TGCGGCAGTAGCCAAGGACCCGGGACAGGGGGCAGGGGCACTGAAGCTTTCTTT.

Worth noting for this clonotype: One end of the junction does not line up with germline, which may come from a read error. V usage is TRBV4-1 and J usage is TRBJ2-2, with D perhaps matching TRBD1 or TRBD2 (5 bases each). The germline CDR1 and CDR2 sequences are MGHRA and YSYEKL. The CDR3 covers 15 residues. The CDR3 reads CASSHTQENTGELFF. Here the CDR3 DNA reads TGCGCCAGCAGCCACACACAGGAGAACACCGGGGAGCTCTTTTTT.

For this clonotype: This CDR3 fails to terminate in the conserved phenylalanine or tryptophan, so it likely reflects a read error. V usage is TRBV10-3 and J usage is TRBJ2-6; 16 positions match TRBD2. V gave up 7 bases and J gave up 0 bases; unmatched junction bases: 9. CDR3 length: 20 amino acids. Germline loops: CDR1 ENHRY, CDR2 SYGVKD. In DNA form, the CDR3 reads TGTGCCATCAAAGAACATGGGACTAGCGGGAGGGACTCTGGGGCCAACGTCCTGACTATC. It encodes CAIKEHGTSGRDSGANVLTI.

This clonotype was seen at least ten times. This rearrangement joins TRBV30 to TRBJ2-1; possible D gene TRBD2, 6 bases. This CDR3 has 14 amino acids. The germline V gene has CDR1 GTSNPN and CDR2 SVGIG (reference sequence). The V end was cut by 1 base, the J end by 9 bases, with 16 bases between. The CDR3 DNA is TGTGCCTGGAGTGCCATCCCGCTGGGGGGTGAGCAGTTCTTC. Protein product: CAWSAIPLGGEQFF.

Notes on this clonotype: A much larger clone sits a single nucleotide away, making a read error possible. The J gene is TRBJ2-2, the V gene TRBV19; a weak D match, TRBD2 (5 bases). The CDR3 has 14 amino acids. Per germline, CDR1 LNHDA and CDR2 SQIVND (reference sequence). This CDR3 is CASSISRIPGKLFF. CDR3 bases: TGTGCCAGTAGTATCTCTCGGATTCCCGGGAAGCTGTTTTTT.

J is TRBJ2-2 and V is TRBV4-2, with 10 bases fitting TRBD2. Germline loops: CDR1 LGHNA, CDR2 YNFKEQ. This CDR3 region has 17 residues. After removal of 8 bases from V and 5 bases from J, the junction contained 14 bases not matched to a gene. The CDR3: CASQRPPGTSVTGELFF. The CDR3 DNA sequence: TGTGCCAGCCAAAGACCCCCCGGGACTAGCGTTACCGGGGAGCTGTTTTTT.

This clonotype was picked up one time. Its ends do not fully match the called genes, so a read error is possible. The rearrangement uses TRBV11-1 and TRBJ2-2; the D gene is possibly TRBD2 (5 bases). CDR1 is SGHAT, CDR2 FQDESV, per germline (reference sequence). The CDR3 extends over 14 amino acids. This CDR3 reads CARSYISGTGKPFF. The CDR3, as DNA: TGTGCCAGGAGCTATATTAGTGGCACCGGGAAGCCGTTTTTT.

This clonotype has a count of ten or more. The gene calls are TRBV11-2 and TRBJ2-3; 9 bases agree with TRBD2. Unmatched junction bases numbered 19, after V lost 4 bases and J lost 2 bases. The CDR3 has 20 amino acids. Germline V lookup: CDR1 SGHAT, CDR2 FQNNGV. In nucleotides, the CDR3 is TGTGCCAGCAGCTCGCCAGGCTTGGCGGGAGGGGACGGTTACACAGATACGCAGTATTTT. This gives the protein CASSSPGLAGGDGYTDTQYF.

Of note for this clonotype: A junction end diverges from the germline sequence, so it may reflect a read error. The chain carries TRBV12-3 or TRBV12-4 and TRBJ1-5, with 8 bases fitting TRBD1. CDR3 length: 15 residues. The CDR3 sequence: CVSSRDRGLNQPQHF. The CDR3, as DNA: TGTGTCAGCAGTCGCGACAGGGGCCTCAATCAGCCTCAGCATTTT.

The chain combines TRBV4-2 with TRBJ2-7; 7 bases align to TRBD2. Looked up from germline, CDR1 is LGHNA and CDR2 is YNFKEQ. The V gene end was trimmed by 6 bases and the J gene end by 5 bases; junction bases not matched to a gene: 19. This CDR3 region has 17 residues. CDR3 in amino acids: CASRQAVGRERLNEQYF. The CDR3 region has the DNA TGTGCCAGCAGGCAGGCTGTGGGGCGGGAGCGTCTAAACGAGCAGTACTTC.

This clonotype was detected only a few times. Just one base apart from a much larger clone, this may be a read error. Because it lacks the conserved phenylalanine or tryptophan at the end, this CDR3 is likely a read error. V and J are TRBV29-1 and TRBJ2-5; no firm D call. Trimming stripped 5 bases from V and 7 bases from J, with 17 bases between. The CDR3 loop spans 13 amino acids. Germline V gives CDR1 SQVTM, CDR2 ANQGSEA. CDR3 amino acids: CSVRTSSMGTQYL. DNA of the CDR3: TGCAGCGTTAGGACCTCAAGCATGGGGACCCAGTACTTA.

Comments on this clonotype: This may be a read error: a much more frequent sequence differs by one nucleotide. This chain joins TRBV2 and TRBJ2-7; D might be TRBD2 (5 bases). The CDR3 is 14 residues long. Germline values: CDR1 SNHLY, CDR2 FYNNEI. CDR3 in amino acids: CASSEVGDGYEQDF. The DNA for the CDR3 is TGTGCCAGCAGTGAAGTGGGAGATGGCTACGAGCAGGACTTC.